A single sample gave rise to the 13 T cell receptor beta chains below, sequenced in a study of early T cells in non-severe SARS-CoV-2 infection. TCRdb processed the 5' RACE reads anew with MiXCR; each CDR3 protein has one entry. Seen here are approximately 76,000 distinct CDR3 sequences, around 10% observed once, and the top ten hold about 2.7%. Sequencing was carried out using whole blood. The receptors come from an adult who was a healthcare worker with PCR-confirmed SARS-CoV-2 infection or an uninfected control (not recorded which).

V usage is TRBV20-1 and J usage is TRBJ2-7, with D perhaps matching TRBD1 (6 bases). This CDR3 contains 13 residues. V was shortened by 5 bases and J by 0 bases, with 11 bases between the two germline ends. The germline CDR1 and CDR2 sequences are DFQATT and SNEGSKA (reference sequence). CDR3 sequence (DNA): TGCAGTGCTCAAGGGGGAAACTCCTACGAGCAGTACTTC. As protein: CSAQGGNSYEQYF.

This chain joins TRBV28 and TRBJ1-2; perhaps TRBD1 as D (5 bases). The CDR3 runs 14 residues. The germline V gene has CDR1 MDHEN and CDR2 SYDVKM. V was trimmed by 3 bases and J by 4 bases, leaving 12 bases between them. In DNA, the CDR3 is TGTGCCAGCAGTTTCATTGGGGCAGCCTATGGCTACACCTTC. It is translated as CASSFIGAAYGYTF.

In this sample, this clonotype turned up many times. The chain joins TRBV19 to TRBJ1-2; D gene uncertain. The length of the CDR3 is 12 residues. The germline V and J ends were trimmed by 2 bases and 7 bases, with 8 bases remaining between them. CDR1 and CDR2 from the germline V gene are LNHDA and SQIVND (reference sequence). DNA for the CDR3: TGTGCCAGTAGTATACCTTTGGGTGGCTACACCTTC. Translated, it gives CASSIPLGGYTF.

The chain has TRBV29-1 and TRBJ2-1, with D possibly being TRBD1 (6 bases). Per the germline V gene, CDR1 is SQVTM and CDR2 is ANQGSEA. The CDR3 totals 14 residues. Between the trimmed V and J ends, which lost 4 bases and 7 bases, there was a span of 17 bases. The CDR3 DNA reads TGCAGCGTTGCCCTTAACGACAGGTCTAATGAGCAGTTCTTC. Residues: CSVALNDRSNEQFF.

There are many counts of this clonotype. V and J are TRBV7-8 and TRBJ2-3; the D gene is possibly TRBD2 (6 bases). V lost 5 bases, J lost 2 bases, and 14 bases lay in between. This CDR3 has 15 residues. Germline V gene sequence: CDR1 SGHVS, CDR2 FQNEAQ. The CDR3 reads CASSAPTRSTDTQYF. The DNA of the CDR3 is TGTGCCAGCAGCGCACCGACTAGATCCACAGATACGCAGTATTTT.

This clonotype has a handful of counts. This chain joins TRBV2 and TRBJ2-3; the match to TRBD1 covers 11 bases. This CDR3 contains 13 residues. Germline V CDR1 and CDR2: SNHLY, FYNNEI. With V trimmed by 6 bases and J by 7 bases, 3 bases remained unmatched. The CDR3 DNA reads as TGTGCCAGCAGGGGGACAGGGGGATATACGCAGTATTTT. It is translated as CASRGTGGYTQYF.

This clonotype was counted only a few times. The genes are TRBV10-3 and TRBJ1-4; D is uncertain. Germline loops: CDR1 ENHRY, CDR2 SYGVKD. V was clipped by 10 bases and J by 1 base, with 13 bases between them. The length of the CDR3 is 14 residues. The CDR3 DNA reads as TGTGCCACCTCTAGGGTAGTAACTAATGAAAAACTGTTTTTT. It codes for CATSRVVTNEKLFF.

This clonotype was seen at least ten times. The chain has TRBV27 and TRBJ2-5; 8 bases agree with TRBD1. The CDR3 is 16 amino acids. Germline-derived CDR1 and CDR2 are MNHEY and SMNVEV (reference sequence). V dropped 0 bases and J dropped 4; count of bases not matched to a gene: 7. CDR3 residues: CASSLSPWTGLETQYF. CDR3 sequence (DNA): TGTGCCAGCAGTTTATCCCCCTGGACAGGGTTAGAGACCCAGTACTTC.

There are many counts of this clonotype. The gene calls are TRBV5-1 and TRBJ2-5; D is unclear. Per the germline V gene, CDR1 is SGHRS and CDR2 is YFSETQ. Trimming took 0 bases from V and 0 from J, leaving 3 bases between them. This CDR3 spans 13 amino acids. Here the CDR3 reads CASSLDNQETQYF. The CDR3 nucleotides are TGCGCCAGCAGCTTGGACAACCAAGAGACCCAGTACTTC.

The table lists this clonotype with a few counts. J is TRBJ2-1 and V is TRBV11-2; possibly TRBD1 or TRBD2 for D (5 bases each). Deletions cut 0 bases from V and 0 bases from J, with 18 bases between. Germline lookup yields CDR1 SGHAT and CDR2 FQNNGV. The CDR3 has 19 amino acids. This CDR3 is CASSLDTRGAWSSYNEQFF. CDR3 in DNA: TGTGCCAGCAGCTTAGATACTAGGGGTGCCTGGAGCTCCTACAATGAGCAGTTCTTC. Full variable domain (missing parts from reference TRBV11-2 and TRBJ2-1): EAGVAQSPRYKIIEKRQSVAFWCNPISGHATLYWYQQILGQGPKLLIQFQNNGVVDDSQLPKDRFSAERLKGVDSTLKIQPAKLEDSAVYLCASSLDTRGAWSSYNEQFFGPGTRLTVL.

This clonotype was seen just once. The chain employs TRBV30 and TRBJ2-5; perhaps TRBD2 as D (6 bases). CDR1 is GTSNPN and CDR2 is SVGIG in the germline V gene (reference sequence). V dropped 5 bases and J dropped 0 bases, with 7 bases sitting between them. This CDR3 contains 12 residues. CDR3 coding DNA: TGTGCCTGGGGGGACTACCAAGAGACCCAGTACTTC. Protein: CAWGDYQETQYF.

This clonotype has at least ten counts. This rearrangement joins TRBV30 to TRBJ2-3; D unresolved. Trimming removed 2 bases from V and 2 bases from J, with 2 bases in between. Germline-derived CDR1 and CDR2 are GTSNPN and SVGIG (reference sequence). The CDR3 extends over 11 amino acids. This CDR3 is CAWSNTDTQYF. The CDR3 DNA sequence: TGTGCCTGGAGTAACACAGATACGCAGTATTTT.

The CDR3 here is CASSLKLSSPSSYNSPLHF. The DNA for the CDR3 is TGTGCCAGCAGTTTAAAACTGAGTTCACCCAGCTCCTATAATTCACCCCTCCACTTT. The rearrangement uses TRBV12-3 or TRBV12-4 and TRBJ1-6, with unresolved D. This CDR3 has 19 residues. V shed 2 bases and J shed 0 bases, with 17 bases lying between them.